This TCR beta chain derives from a study of OX40 agonist ivuxolimab in advanced cancers. Regarding the complete study: Ivuxolimab was a fully human IgG2 agonistic monoclonal antibody targeting the costimulatory receptor OX40 (CD134). Intravenous ivuxolimab was administered to patients every 2 weeks at six dose levels: 0.01, 0.1, 0.3, 1.5, 3 and 10 mg/kg. Of the roughly 51 patients in dose escalation, 19 had hepatocellular carcinoma, around 15 had melanoma, 9 had renal cell carcinoma and 9 had head and neck cancer. A male proportion of almost 85% and a mean age of approximately 62 years, ranging from 23 to 79, were recorded for the dose-escalation cohort. Patients were allowed to have had prior anti-PD-1, anti-PD-L1 or anti-CTLA-4 therapy, and roughly 40% of the dose-escalation patients had been treated with checkpoint inhibitors. Partial responses occurred in three dose-escalation patients, of whom one had hepatocellular carcinoma and two had cutaneous melanoma. Peripheral TCRbeta sequencing was intended to test whether TCR sequence diversity was altered and clonal T-cell expansion was caused by ivuxolimab. The paper covers the monotherapy dose-escalation part of the phase I ivuxolimab trial, which included N = 52 patients. The full study reports these points: Antigen specificity was not determined for the clonally expanded peripheral T cells. Low levels of normalized T-cell clonal expansion were also seen in some patients who did not respond. Clonal expansion of both CD4+ and CD8+ blood T cells was observed from baseline to week 6 at doses 0.1 to 3.0 mg/kg. After ivuxolimab, expanded clones were on average more numerous among CD8+ T cells than among CD4+ T cells. In partial responders in the 0.1-3.0 mg/kg groups, normalized peripheral clonal expansion was found to be among the lowest, especially among CD8+ T cells.

The trial excluded patients who had a history of autoimmune disease or were on systemic immunosuppression. Peripheral blood for TCR sequencing was drawn from every dose cohort at baseline, at cycle 4 day 1 and at cycle 7 day 1. Samples came from an open-label, multicenter, first-in-human phase I dose-escalation trial of ivuxolimab. Adults with locally advanced or metastatic melanoma, renal cell carcinoma, hepatocellular carcinoma or head and neck squamous cell carcinoma were enrolled in the trial. Before TCR sequencing, CD4+ and CD8+ T cells were separately sorted from peripheral blood. CDR1 and CDR2 are read off the germline V gene as LGHNA and YSLEER. V is trimmed back by 4 bases and J by 1 base, and the junction contains 5 bases that no gene match accounts for. Taken from cysteine to phenylalanine, the CDR3 has 16 residues. Just the 48-base CDR3 DNA is kept, in frame starting at base 1. For sequencing of the TCRbeta CDR3 region, genomic DNA was extracted from the sorted cells. TCRbeta CDR3 regions were sequenced using the immunoSEQ Assay. Entries here come from immuneACCESS through TCRdb and include only in-frame sequences with V and J called. Some clones fail to appear in such tables; in the studies checked, an unresolved V gene covers under half of the shortfall, and the cause of the remainder is unknown. This sample comprises around 27,000 clones, around three quarters of them detected only once. The ten biggest clones cover approximately 15% of the sample.

Comments on this clone: No cognate antigen has been identified for it. No base quality information exists; no much larger clone differs at one position.

The TCR sequence derives from an adult with an advanced solid tumor such as melanoma, head and neck, liver or kidney cancer. The sample here was CD4+ or CD8+ T cells sorted from blood, taken in a trial of the OX40 agonist ivuxolimab. The V and J segments used are TRBV4-3 and TRBJ1-5; TRBD1 aligns with 9 central bases. The DNA sequence reads TGCGCCAGCAGCCCACACAGGGGGCGCAGCAATCAGCCCCAGCATTTT. It codes for CASSPHRGRSNQPQHF.